The rows below give T cell receptor beta chains drawn from one sample of a study of T cell responses to AZD1222 COVID-19 vaccine. Libraries were prepared by immunoSEQ multiplex PCR; TCRdb keeps only in-frame clonotypes and omits some of them. The sample has around 120,000 clones, roughly 85% seen once. This specimen was peripheral blood, taken on day 0 of MenACWY control vaccination. Receptor source: an adult in good health. CDR3s include the opening cysteine and the closing phenylalanine or tryptophan. A D gene is named only where the DNA matches it firmly. Clone size, where shown, is once, few, many, or a class for clones that have expanded.

CDR3aa	CDR3nt	abundance	d_gene	len	v_gene	j_gene
CASSGVPKQGARGYTF	TGTGCCAGCAGCGGAGTCCCCAAACAGGGGGCGAGGGGCTACACCTTC	NA	TRBD1	16	TRBV4-2	TRBJ1-2
CASSFREDTQYF	TGTGCCAGCAGCTTCCGGGAAGATACGCAGTATTTT	NA	NA	12	TRBV6-5	TRBJ2-3
CASSFDRDTEAFF	TGTGCCAGCAGCTTTGACAGGGACACTGAAGCTTTCTTT	NA	TRBD1	13	TRBV5-4	TRBJ1-1
CAISSDSNEQFF	TGTGCCATCAGTTCCGACAGCAATGAGCAGTTCTTC	NA	NA	12	TRBV10-3	TRBJ2-1
CASSGRGGTGGVGQYF	TGTGCCAGTAGTGGCCGGGGCGGGACAGGGGGTGTCGGGCAGTACTTC	once	TRBD1	16	TRBV19	TRBJ2-7
CASSLDREGEQYF	TGTGCCAGCAGTTTGGACAGGGAGGGCGAGCAGTACTTC	NA	NA	13	TRBV12-3/TRBV12-4	TRBJ2-7
CASGLAGPSSYNEQFF	TGTGCCAGCGGCCTTGCGGGCCCAAGCTCCTACAATGAGCAGTTCTTC	NA	NA	16	TRBV7-3	TRBJ2-1
CASSRGQGEDYGYTF	TGTGCCAGCTCACGAGGACAGGGGGAGGACTATGGCTACACCTTC	NA	TRBD1	15	TRBV18	TRBJ1-2
CASSPGRQANYGYTF	TGTGCCAGCAGCCCGGGACGGCAAGCTAACTATGGCTACACCTTC	NA	NA	15	TRBV5-5	TRBJ1-2
CSARDRETQYF	TGCAGTGCTAGAGACCGAGAGACCCAGTACTTC	once	NA	11	TRBV20-1	TRBJ2-5
CASSPGRGLNYGYTF	TGCGCCAGCAGCCCTGGCAGGGGACTTAACTATGGCTACACCTTC	few	NA	15	TRBV4-3	TRBJ1-2
CASTLVEGGTEAFF	TGTGCCAGCACCCTCGTAGAGGGGGGAACTGAAGCTTTCTTT	NA	NA	14	TRBV9	TRBJ1-1
CASSPAYEQYF	TGTGCCAGCAGTCCCGCCTACGAGCAGTACTTC	NA	NA	11	TRBV27	TRBJ2-7
CASSRQGMTMNTEAFF	TGCGCCAGCAGTCGGCAGGGTATGACCATGAACACTGAAGCTTTCTTT	NA	NA	16	TRBV10-2	TRBJ1-1
CASSQVFPSAGVYEQYF	TGCGCCAGCAGCCAAGTCTTCCCGAGTGCGGGGGTTTACGAGCAGTACTTC	NA	TRBD2	17	TRBV4-1	TRBJ2-7
CASKDRGRPHQPQHF	TGTGCCAGCAAAGACAGGGGGCGTCCCCATCAGCCCCAGCATTTT	NA	TRBD1	15	TRBV5-6	TRBJ1-5
CASSPQPPDTQYF	TGTGCCAGCAGCCCCCAGCCCCCAGATACGCAGTATTTT	NA	NA	13	TRBV7-2	TRBJ2-3
CASSSLGLSTDTQYF	TGTGCCAGCAGCTCCCTAGGGCTGAGCACAGATACGCAGTATTTT	NA	NA	15	TRBV6-2/TRBV6-3	TRBJ2-3
CASSRRTENTEAFF	TGTGCCAGCAGCCGACGGACAGAAAACACTGAAGCTTTCTTT	once	NA	14	TRBV7-9	TRBJ1-1
CASSLARTWGTEAFF	TGTGCCAGCAGCTTGGCTCGTACTTGGGGCACTGAAGCTTTCTTT	NA	NA	15	TRBV5-5	TRBJ1-1
CASLAGGSTDTQYF	TGTGCCAGCCTAGCGGGGGGGAGCACAGATACGCAGTATTTT	NA	TRBD2	14	TRBV7-2	TRBJ2-3
CASRSPARRDTEAFF	TGTGCCAGCAGATCTCCGGCACGCCGGGACACTGAAGCTTTCTTT	NA	NA	15	TRBV6-5	TRBJ1-1
CASSRETGNTIYF	TGTGCCAGCTCCAGGGAAACTGGAAACACCATATATTTT	few	NA	13	TRBV2	TRBJ1-3
CSVEETGGNQPQHF	TGCAGCGTTGAAGAAACTGGGGGCAATCAGCCCCAGCATTTT	NA	NA	14	TRBV29-1	TRBJ1-5
CASRDRGTDTQYF	TGTGCCAGCAGGGACAGAGGCACAGATACGCAGTATTTT	NA	NA	13	TRBV3-1/TRBV3-2	TRBJ2-3
CASSLQGGAEAFF	TGTGCCAGCAGCTTACAGGGGGGGGCTGAAGCTTTCTTT	NA	TRBD1	13	TRBV7-2	TRBJ1-1
CASSVAANQETQYF	TGTGCCAGCAGTGTGGCCGCTAACCAAGAGACCCAGTACTTC	NA	NA	14	TRBV2	TRBJ2-5
CASRGPNTEAFF	TGCGCCAGCAGGGGACCGAACACTGAAGCTTTCTTT	NA	NA	12	TRBV10-1	TRBJ1-1
CASSLGDRGVRETQYF	TGTGCCAGCAGCTTAGGTGACAGGGGCGTCAGAGAGACCCAGTACTTC	NA	TRBD1	16	TRBV7-9	TRBJ2-5
CASSLMDPRRDTIYF	TGTGCCAGCTCACTAATGGACCCACGCCGAGACACCATATATTTT	NA	NA	15	TRBV18	TRBJ1-3
CASSSGGGNSPLHF	TGTGCCAGCAGCTCCGGAGGGGGTAATTCACCCCTCCACTTT	few	NA	14	TRBV7-9	TRBJ1-6
CSAGHGAAEAFF	TGCAGCGCGGGACACGGGGCGGCTGAAGCTTTCTTT	NA	NA	12	TRBV29-1	TRBJ1-1
CSASFNGGNYEQYF	TGCAGTGCTAGTTTTAACGGGGGAAACTACGAGCAGTACTTC	NA	NA	14	TRBV20-1	TRBJ2-7
CAWSLGQANYGYTF	TGTGCCTGGAGCCTTGGACAGGCTAACTATGGCTACACCTTC	NA	TRBD1	14	TRBV30	TRBJ1-2
CASSPGRRGSSYNSPLHF	TGTGCCAGCAGCCCGGGCCGTAGGGGTAGCTCCTATAATTCACCCCTCCACTTT	NA	NA	18	TRBV5-8	TRBJ1-6
CSVVPTGFPGELFF	TGCAGCGTTGTCCCGACAGGGTTTCCCGGGGAGCTGTTTTTT	NA	TRBD1	14	TRBV29-1	TRBJ2-2
CASSLGLGIRETQYF	TGTGCCAGCAGCTTAGGGTTGGGGATTCGGGAGACCCAGTACTTC	NA	NA	15	TRBV7-2	TRBJ2-5
CASSLGGHKYNEQFF	TGTGCCAGCAGCTTAGGGGGACACAAATACAATGAGCAGTTCTTC	NA	NA	15	TRBV7-6	TRBJ2-1
CATKTGLNTEAFF	TGTGCCACCAAGACAGGGCTGAACACTGAAGCTTTCTTT	few	TRBD1	13	TRBV7-2	TRBJ1-1
CASSPAGGYNEQFF	TGTGCCAGCAGCCCAGCGGGGGGCTACAATGAGCAGTTCTTC	NA	TRBD2	14	TRBV7-3	TRBJ2-1
CATRGQAHTGELFF	TGTGCCACCAGAGGACAGGCTCACACCGGGGAGCTGTTTTTT	NA	TRBD1	14	TRBV24-1	TRBJ2-2
CASSQGGRGRSGNGYTF	TGCGCCAGCAGCCAAGGGGGGCGCGGCCGCTCGGGGAATGGCTACACCTTC	NA	NA	17	TRBV4-1	TRBJ1-2
CASSDRDRARSPLHF	TGCGCCAGCAGCGACCGGGACAGGGCTAGATCACCCCTCCACTTT	NA	TRBD1	15	TRBV5-1	TRBJ1-6
CASLKDTYTEAFF	TGTGCCAGTCTCAAGGACACGTACACTGAAGCTTTCTTT	NA	NA	13	TRBV6-5	TRBJ1-1
CASSSRSGDREQFF	TGTGCCAGCAGCTCCCGCTCTGGTGACAGAGAGCAGTTCTTC	NA	NA	14	TRBV5-4	TRBJ2-1
CATSGPETGNGYTF	TGTGCCACCTCCGGGCCCGAGACAGGGAATGGCTACACCTTC	NA	TRBD1	14	TRBV28	TRBJ1-2
CASSLNSGNTGELFF	TGTGCCAGCAGCTTAAACAGCGGGAACACCGGGGAGCTGTTTTTT	NA	NA	15	TRBV7-3	TRBJ2-2
CASSQAHRAGNTIYF	TGTGCCAGCAGCCAAGCCCACAGGGCTGGAAACACCATATATTTT	NA	NA	15	TRBV4-2	TRBJ1-3
CASSRGTGINENLFF	TGCGCCAGCAGCAGAGGGACAGGGATTAATGAAAACCTGTTTTTT	NA	TRBD1	15	TRBV5-1	TRBJ1-4
CASSQGQEKLFF	TGTGCCAGCAGCCAGGGTCAAGAAAAACTGTTTTTT	once	NA	12	TRBV3-1/TRBV3-2	TRBJ1-4
CASSFMALDTQYF	TGTGCCAGCAGCTTTATGGCACTAGATACGCAGTATTTT	NA	NA	13	TRBV7-9	TRBJ2-3
CASSRGQGNQAGELFF	TGTGCCAGCAGTAGAGGACAGGGAAATCAGGCCGGGGAGCTGTTTTTT	NA	TRBD1	16	TRBV9	TRBJ2-2
CASSLATHYNSPLHF	TGTGCCAGCAGCTTGGCCACACACTATAATTCACCCCTCCACTTT	NA	NA	15	TRBV5-8	TRBJ1-6
CASSLGQELYEQYF	TGTGCCAGCAGCTTAGGACAGGAACTCTACGAGCAGTACTTC	NA	TRBD1	14	TRBV5-6	TRBJ2-7
CASSQGTGGGANVLTF	TGCGCCAGCAGCCAAGGGACAGGGGGTGGGGCCAACGTCCTGACTTTC	NA	TRBD1	16	TRBV4-3	TRBJ2-6
CASSHLRSGGDYGYTF	TGCGCCAGCAGCCACCTACGCTCGGGGGGCGACTATGGCTACACCTTC	few	NA	16	TRBV4-1	TRBJ1-2
CASSQSQNTGELFF	TGCGCCAGCAGCCAAAGCCAGAACACCGGGGAGCTGTTTTTT	NA	NA	14	TRBV4-3	TRBJ2-2
CASSADQHEQYF	TGTGCCAGCAGCGCGGATCAACACGAGCAGTACTTC	few	NA	12	TRBV9	TRBJ2-7
CASRAGPTGEQFF	TGTGCCAGCAGAGCTGGACCGACTGGGGAGCAGTTCTTC	NA	NA	13	TRBV6-5	TRBJ2-1
CASSPTVHSYEQYF	TGCGCCAGCAGTCCGACAGTCCACTCCTACGAACAGTACTTC	NA	NA	14	TRBV10-1	TRBJ2-7